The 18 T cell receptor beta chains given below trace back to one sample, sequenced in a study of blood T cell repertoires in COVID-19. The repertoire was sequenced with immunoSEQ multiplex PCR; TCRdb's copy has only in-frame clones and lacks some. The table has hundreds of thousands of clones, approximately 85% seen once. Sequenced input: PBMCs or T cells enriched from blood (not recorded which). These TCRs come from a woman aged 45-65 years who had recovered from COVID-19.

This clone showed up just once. The CDR3 bases are TGTGCCCTAGATAAGGTGTACGAGCAGTACTTC. It translates to CALDKVYEQYF. The genes are TRBV30 and TRBJ2-7; D gene unclear. Germline V gene data show CDR1 as GTSNPN and CDR2 as SVGIG (reference sequence). V dropped 8 bases and J dropped 4 bases, with 12 bases sitting between them. This CDR3 comprises 11 residues. Supplemented by reference TRBV30 and TRBJ2-7, the full variable domain reads SQTIHQWPATLVQPVGSPLSLECTVEGTSNPNLYWYRQAAGRGLQLLFYSVGIGQISSEVPQNLSASRPQDRQFILSSKKLLLSDSGFYLCALDKVYEQYFGPGTRLTVT.

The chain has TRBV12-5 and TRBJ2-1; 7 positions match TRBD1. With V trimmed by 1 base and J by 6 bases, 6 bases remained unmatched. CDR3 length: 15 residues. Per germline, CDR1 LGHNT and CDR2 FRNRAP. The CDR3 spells CASGLGQGAFNEQFF. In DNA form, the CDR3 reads TGTGCTAGTGGTTTGGGACAGGGAGCCTTCAATGAGCAGTTCTTC.

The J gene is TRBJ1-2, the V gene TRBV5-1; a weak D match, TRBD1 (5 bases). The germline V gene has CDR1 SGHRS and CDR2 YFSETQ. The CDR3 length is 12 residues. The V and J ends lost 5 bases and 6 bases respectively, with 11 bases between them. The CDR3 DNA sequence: TGCGCCAGCAGAACAGGAATAGATGGCTACACCTTC. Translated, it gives CASRTGIDGYTF.

The CDR3 DNA is TGTGCCAGCAGCCAAGGGAGCGGGGGGGCCGGGGAGCTGTTTTTT. Its translation is CASSQGSGGAGELFF. V is TRBV3-1 (or the pseudogene TRBV3-2) and J is TRBJ2-2; 10 nucleotides match TRBD2. The trim removed 1 base at V and 6 bases at J, leaving 2 bases unmatched. CDR3 length: 15 amino acids. Germline values: CDR1 LGHDT, CDR2 YNNKEL (reference sequence).

The CDR3 spells CASSLRPNQPQHF. Written as DNA, the CDR3 is TGTGCCAGCAGCTTAAGGCCCAATCAGCCCCAGCATTTT. This chain connects TRBV7-3 to TRBJ1-5, with unresolved D. Trimming removed 1 base at V and 3 bases at J, with 4 bases between. Per germline, CDR1 SGHTA and CDR2 FQGTGA. The CDR3 has 13 amino acids.

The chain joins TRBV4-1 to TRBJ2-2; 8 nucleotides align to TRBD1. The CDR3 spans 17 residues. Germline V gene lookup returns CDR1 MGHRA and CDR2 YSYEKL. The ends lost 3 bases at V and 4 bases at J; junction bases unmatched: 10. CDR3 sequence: CASSQGPGQEITGELFF. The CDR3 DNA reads TGCGCCAGCAGCCAGGGACCGGGACAGGAGATCACCGGGGAGCTGTTTTTT.

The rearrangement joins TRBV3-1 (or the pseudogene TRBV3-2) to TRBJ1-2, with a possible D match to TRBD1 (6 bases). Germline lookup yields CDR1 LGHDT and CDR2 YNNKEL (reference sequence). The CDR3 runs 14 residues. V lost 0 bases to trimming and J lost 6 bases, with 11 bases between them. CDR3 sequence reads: CASSQDEQGHGYTF. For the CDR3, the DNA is TGTGCCAGCAGCCAAGACGAACAGGGCCATGGCTACACCTTC.

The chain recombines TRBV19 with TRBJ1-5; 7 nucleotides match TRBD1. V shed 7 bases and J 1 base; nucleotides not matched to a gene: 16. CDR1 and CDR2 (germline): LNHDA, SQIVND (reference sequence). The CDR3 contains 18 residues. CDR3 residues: CASKEVTGRPLSNQPQHF. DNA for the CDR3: TGTGCCAGTAAAGAGGTGACAGGGAGACCCTTGAGCAATCAGCCCCAGCATTTT.

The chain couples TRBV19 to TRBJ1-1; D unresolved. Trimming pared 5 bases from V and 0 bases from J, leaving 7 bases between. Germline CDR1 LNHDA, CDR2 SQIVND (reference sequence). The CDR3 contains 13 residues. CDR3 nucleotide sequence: TGTGCCAGTAGTCTGAGTATGAACACTGAAGCTTTCTTT. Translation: CASSLSMNTEAFF.

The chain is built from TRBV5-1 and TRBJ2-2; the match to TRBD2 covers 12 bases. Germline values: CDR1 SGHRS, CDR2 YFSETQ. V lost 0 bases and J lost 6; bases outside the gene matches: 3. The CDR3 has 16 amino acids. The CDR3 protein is CASSLGLAGVSGELFF. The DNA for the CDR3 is TGCGCCAGCAGCTTGGGACTAGCGGGGGTCTCCGGGGAGCTGTTTTTT.

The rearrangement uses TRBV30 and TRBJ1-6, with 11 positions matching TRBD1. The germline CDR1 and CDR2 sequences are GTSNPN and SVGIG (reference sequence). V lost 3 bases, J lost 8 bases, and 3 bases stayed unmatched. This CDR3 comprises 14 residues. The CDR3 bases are TGTGCCTGGAGGGACAGGGGGCGAGATTCACCCCTCCACTTT. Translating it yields CAWRDRGRDSPLHF. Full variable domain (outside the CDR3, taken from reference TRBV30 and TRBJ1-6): SQTIHQWPATLVQPVGSPLSLECTVEGTSNPNLYWYRQAAGRGLQLLFYSVGIGQISSEVPQNLSASRPQDRQFILSSKKLLLSDSGFYLCAWRDRGRDSPLHFGNGTRLTVT.

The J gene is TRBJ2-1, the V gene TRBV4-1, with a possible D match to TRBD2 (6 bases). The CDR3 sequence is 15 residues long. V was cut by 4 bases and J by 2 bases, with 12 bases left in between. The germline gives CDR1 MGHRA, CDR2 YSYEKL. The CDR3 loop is CASSPQGGAYNEQFF. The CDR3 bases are TGCGCCAGCAGCCCCCAGGGAGGCGCCTACAATGAGCAGTTCTTC.

CDR3 residues: CASSFGGNYGYTF. In DNA form, the CDR3 reads TGTGCCAGCAGTTTTGGAGGGAACTATGGCTACACCTTC. The V and J genes are TRBV27 and TRBJ1-2; D unresolved. The V gene's germline CDR1 is MNHEY and CDR2 SMNVEV (reference sequence). V dropped 3 bases and J dropped 2 bases, with 7 bases sitting between them. This CDR3 has 13 amino acids.

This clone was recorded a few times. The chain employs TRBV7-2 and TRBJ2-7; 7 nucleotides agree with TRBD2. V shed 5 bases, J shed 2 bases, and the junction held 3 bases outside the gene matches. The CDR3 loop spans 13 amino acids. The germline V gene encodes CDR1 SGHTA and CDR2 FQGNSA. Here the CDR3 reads CASSLTSAYEQYF. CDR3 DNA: TGTGCCAGCAGCCTCACTAGCGCCTACGAGCAGTACTTC.

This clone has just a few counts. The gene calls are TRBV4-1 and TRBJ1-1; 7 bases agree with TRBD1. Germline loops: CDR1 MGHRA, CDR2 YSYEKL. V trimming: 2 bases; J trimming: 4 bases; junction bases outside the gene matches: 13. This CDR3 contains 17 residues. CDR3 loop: CASSQPTMTGRSTEAFF. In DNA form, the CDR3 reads TGCGCCAGCAGCCAACCAACAATGACAGGGAGGAGCACTGAAGCTTTCTTT.

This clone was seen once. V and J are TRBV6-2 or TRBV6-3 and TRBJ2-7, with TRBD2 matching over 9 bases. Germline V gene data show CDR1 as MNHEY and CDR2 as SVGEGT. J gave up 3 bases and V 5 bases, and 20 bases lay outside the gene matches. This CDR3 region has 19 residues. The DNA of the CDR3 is TGTGCCAGCAGTCCCTTGGGGTTAATCCCTCTAGCGGGAAACTACGAGCAGTACTTC. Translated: CASSPLGLIPLAGNYEQYF.

In DNA form, the CDR3 reads TGCGCCAGCAGCTCCATACCGGGACAGGTGGAGACCCAGTACTTC. The encoded protein is CASSSIPGQVETQYF. The chain joins TRBV5-1 to TRBJ2-5; 8 bases map to TRBD1. V gave up 3 bases and J gave up 5 bases; unmatched junction bases: 9. This CDR3 comprises 15 residues. Germline V lookup: CDR1 SGHRS, CDR2 YFSETQ.

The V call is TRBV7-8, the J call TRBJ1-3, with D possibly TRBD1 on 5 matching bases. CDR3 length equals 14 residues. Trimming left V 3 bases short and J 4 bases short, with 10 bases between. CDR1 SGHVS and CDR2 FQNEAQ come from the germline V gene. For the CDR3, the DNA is TGTGCCAGCAGCTTCGGGGGGAGAGGAAACACCATATATTTT. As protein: CASSFGGRGNTIYF.